These T cell receptor beta chains were read from a single sample in a study of response to subunit inactivated influenza vaccine. One entry per CDR3 protein results from TCRdb running MiXCR on the RT-PCR reads. The sample lists some 800,000 distinct CDR3 sequences; about 20% were seen once. Here the sequenced sample was PBMCs from blood, taken 5 to 6 days after vaccination. All receptors come from a man aged 50-59 years who received an inactivated influenza vaccine. CDR3s include the opening cysteine and the closing phenylalanine or tryptophan. A row's size may be missing; if present it is once, few, many or a size class.

size,V,CDR3
NA,TRBV7-9,CAGGLRQAIHEQFF
NA,TRBV7-7,CASSTGLAGRETQYF
few,TRBV20-1,CSALLYTEAFF
many,TRBV20-1,CSAKALSRTAYGYTF
NA,TRBV7-2,CASRSGTLTTDTQYF
few,TRBV7-2,CASSSDRGLAKNIQYF
few,TRBV12-3/TRBV12-4,CASSSPMDYEQYF
few,TRBV20-1,CSASPSGEQYF
NA,TRBV20-1,CSAYGQRESYEQYF
NA,TRBV18,CASSTRTGTDTDTQYF
few,TRBV12-3/TRBV12-4,CASSRSSGTVNSPLHF
many,TRBV7-6,CASSLSLDRADEQYF
NA,TRBV11-2,CASSSRDYGYTF
NA,TRBV5-1,CASSFSNLNTGELFF
few,TRBV6-2/TRBV6-3,CASSYVGFEQETQYF
many,TRBV29-1,CSVRQDSYEQYF
NA,TRBV7-9,CASSGDSIAKNIQYF
few,TRBV4-3,CASSQATLYNEQFF
many,TRBV4-2,CASSQDGGRDSPLHF
NA,TRBV4-3,CASSQGGTGSVEQYF
NA,TRBV20-1,CSAKADRGRGEKLFF
NA,TRBV24-1,CATGKRGGRTDTQYF
many,TRBV12-3/TRBV12-4,CASSLAGAYTDTQYF
NA,TRBV4-1,CASSQGGRGPSNQPQHF
many,TRBV4-3,CASSQDTARGYELFF
many,TRBV4-1,CASSQDPDAAGTPLHF
NA,TRBV2,CASSENGRINIQYF
once,TRBV6-2/TRBV6-3,CASNRGQAGELFF
NA,TRBV20-1,CSARLREPREKLFF
NA,TRBV24-1,CATSDPDGFRETQYF
NA,TRBV9,CASSPWMTDTQYF
once,TRBV19,CASSRRGDRGSNEQFF
NA,TRBV5-1,CASSLEPSGRRETQYF
few,TRBV5-6,CASRSGTARPQRRYQYTQYF
many,TRBV7-9,CASSSVGGNNEQFF
NA,TRBV12-3/TRBV12-4,CASRLTRRSYNEQFF
many,TRBV5-1,CASSLRRSSYNEQFF
NA,TRBV7-8,CASSLMRASDTQYF
NA,TRBV7-2,CASSFLGTRETQYF
NA,TRBV7-9,CASSSGTGSTQYF
NA,TRBV6-6,CASSDRGKQYF
NA,TRBV28,CASTDQDTQYF
NA,TRBV6-1,CASRPRTGAILNEQYF
NA,TRBV29-1,CSVEILTPGTQYF
NA,TRBV5-4,CASWDRGALRYTF
many,TRBV6-5,CASSYRGIYEQYF
few,TRBV12-3/TRBV12-4,CASSERTWGEYF
NA,TRBV20-1,CSAIRGDVGYEQYF
few,TRBV5-5,CASSAGRRDSFFNTEAFF
NA,TRBV5-1,CASSPGFDLAGVEQFF
NA,TRBV7-2,CASSPPTRTEAFF
NA,TRBV6-5,CASSNSGRVGYEQYF
few,TRBV12-3/TRBV12-4,CASSFSGRNNEQFF
NA,TRBV12-3/TRBV12-4,CASGPTGGNSPLHF
NA,TRBV7-2,CASSSRLGTGGVEQYF